The clone carrying this T cell receptor beta chain has more than one count but fewer than ten. The antigen is unknown. CDR3 size: 16 residues. Trimming at V came to 1 base and at J to 7 bases, leaving 7 bases not matched to a gene. In germline, CDR1 is SEHNR, CDR2 FQNEAQ (reference sequence). As for treatment: roughly 10-day PBMC culture with coronavirus spike peptide pools or control peptides (ViraFEST assay). Cultured CD4+ T-cell DNA underwent Oncomine TCR Beta short-read sequencing. From the PCR reads, TCRdb called clonotypes with MiXCR, one entry per CDR3 protein. The sample has more than 3,000 distinct CDR3 sequences, over 15% seen once. The data belong to a study of vaccination and CD4 T cells after COVID-19. Points from the study as a whole: Analysis of convalescent patients found that 304 of 307 vaccine-specific clones were spike mono-reactive.

This TCR was recovered from a human donor who had recovered from COVID-19. V and J are TRBV7-9 and TRBJ1-2; TRBD1 matches 12 bases. The source material was CD4+ T cells from blood, cultured in vitro. The CDR3 loop is CASSLVGDRGHSGYTF. The CDR3 coding sequence is TGTGCCAGCAGCTTAGTCGGGGACAGGGGGCACAGTGGCTACACCTTC.